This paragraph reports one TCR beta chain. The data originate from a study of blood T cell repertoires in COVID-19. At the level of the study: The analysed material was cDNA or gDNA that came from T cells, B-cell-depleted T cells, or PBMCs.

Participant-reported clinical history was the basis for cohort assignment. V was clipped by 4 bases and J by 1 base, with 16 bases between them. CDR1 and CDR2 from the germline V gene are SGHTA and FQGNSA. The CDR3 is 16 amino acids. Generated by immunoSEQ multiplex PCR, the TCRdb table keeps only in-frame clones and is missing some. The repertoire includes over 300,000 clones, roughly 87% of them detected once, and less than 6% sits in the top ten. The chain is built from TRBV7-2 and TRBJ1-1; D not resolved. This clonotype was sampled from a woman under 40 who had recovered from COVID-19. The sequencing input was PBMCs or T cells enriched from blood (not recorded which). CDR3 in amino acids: CASSSRRLPRNTEAFF. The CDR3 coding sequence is TGTGCCAGCAGCTCGCGCCGCCTTCCTAGGAACACTGAAGCTTTCTTT. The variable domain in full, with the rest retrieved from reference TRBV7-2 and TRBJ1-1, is GAGVSQSPSNKVTEKGKDVELRCDPISGHTALYWYRQSLGQGLEFLIYFQGNSAPDKSGLPSDRFSAERTGGSVSTLTIQRTQQEDSAVYLCASSSRRLPRNTEAFFGQGTRLTVV.